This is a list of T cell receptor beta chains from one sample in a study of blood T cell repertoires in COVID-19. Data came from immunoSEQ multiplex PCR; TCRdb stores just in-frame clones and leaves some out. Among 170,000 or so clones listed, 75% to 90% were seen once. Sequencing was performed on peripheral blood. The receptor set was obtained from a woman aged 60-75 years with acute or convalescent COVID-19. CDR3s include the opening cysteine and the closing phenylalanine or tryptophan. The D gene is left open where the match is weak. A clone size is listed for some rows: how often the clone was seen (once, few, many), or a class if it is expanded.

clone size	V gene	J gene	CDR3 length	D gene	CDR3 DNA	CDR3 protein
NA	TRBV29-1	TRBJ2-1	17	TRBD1	TGCAGCGTTCTCCCCCTCTTGACAGGGTCCTCCTACAATGAGCAGTTCTTC	CSVLPLLTGSSYNEQFF
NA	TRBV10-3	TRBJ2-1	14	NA	TGTGCCATCAGTTCGAGGGCCCCGCGAAATGAGCAGTTCTTC	CAISSRAPRNEQFF
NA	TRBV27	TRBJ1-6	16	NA	TGTGCCAGCAGTTTCGGGCAGGGGTCCTATAATTCACCCCTCCACTTT	CASSFGQGSYNSPLHF
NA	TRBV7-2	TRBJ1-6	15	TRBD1	TGTGCCAGCAGCACGATCCCGGGACAGGGGTCACCCCTCCACTTT	CASSTIPGQGSPLHF
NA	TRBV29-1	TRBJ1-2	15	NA	TGCAGCGTTGAAGGCGGCGGAGGGCTCGGCTATGGCTACACCTTC	CSVEGGGGLGYGYTF
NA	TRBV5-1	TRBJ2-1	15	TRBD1	TGCGCCAGCAGCCCCCAGACAGGGCTAGGGGGTGAGCAGTTCTTC	CASSPQTGLGGEQFF
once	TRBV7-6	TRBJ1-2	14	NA	TGTGCCAGCAGCTCGCCCGGAGGGCTATCTGGCTACACCTTC	CASSSPGGLSGYTF
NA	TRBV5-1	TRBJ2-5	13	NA	TGCGCCAGCAGCCGGACGGGACAAGAGACCCAGTACTTC	CASSRTGQETQYF
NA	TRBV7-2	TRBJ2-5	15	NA	TGTGCCAGCAGCTTAGTGAGGGGGGGAGGAGAGACCCAGTACTTC	CASSLVRGGGETQYF
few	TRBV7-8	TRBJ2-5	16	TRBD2	TGTGCCAGCAGCTTAGCTCCTAGCGGGGAACAAGAGACCCAGTACTTC	CASSLAPSGEQETQYF
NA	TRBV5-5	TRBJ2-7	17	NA	TGTGCCAGCAGCTTGATCCCTATGGGCAGTTCGGCCTACGAGCAGTACTTC	CASSLIPMGSSAYEQYF
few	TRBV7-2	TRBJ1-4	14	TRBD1	TGTGCCAGCAGCCCCGACAGGGGAAGTGAAAAACTGTTTTTT	CASSPDRGSEKLFF
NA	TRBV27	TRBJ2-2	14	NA	TGTGCCAGCAGTAGGGGTCGGAACACCGGGGAGCTGTTTTTT	CASSRGRNTGELFF
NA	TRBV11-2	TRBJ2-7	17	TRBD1	TGTGCCAGCAGCTCCATTACCACTCAGGGGGCGTTTTACGAGCAGTACTTC	CASSSITTQGAFYEQYF
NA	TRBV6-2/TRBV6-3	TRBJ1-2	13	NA	TGTGCCAGCAGCCTCATTACGGGGTACGGCTACACCTTC	CASSLITGYGYTF
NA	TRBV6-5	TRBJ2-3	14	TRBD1	TGTGCCAGCACCGTCACAGGGGACACAGATACGCAGTATTTT	CASTVTGDTDTQYF
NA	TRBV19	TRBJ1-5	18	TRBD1	TGTGCCAGTAGCCCTCAGGGGGAGACCGCCGGAAACAATCAGCCCCAGCATTTT	CASSPQGETAGNNQPQHF
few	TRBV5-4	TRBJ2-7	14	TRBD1	TGTGCCAGCAGCTTGGACAGGGGGCCAGCCGAGCAGTACTTC	CASSLDRGPAEQYF
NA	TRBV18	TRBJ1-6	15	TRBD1	TGTGCCAGCTCCTCAATAGGGACAGGGGAATCACCCCTCCACTTT	CASSSIGTGESPLHF
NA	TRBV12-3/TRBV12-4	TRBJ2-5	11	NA	TGTGCCAGCAGTTTGCGAGAGACCCAGTACTTC	CASSLRETQYF
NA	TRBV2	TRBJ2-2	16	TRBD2	TGTGCCAGCAGCGAAGGGGCGGGGGCGAACACCGGGGAGCTGTTTTTT	CASSEGAGANTGELFF
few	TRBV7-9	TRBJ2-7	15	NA	TGTGCCAGCAGCCGAATTCCTCAGGGCTTGGGGATCGAGTACTTC	CASSRIPQGLGIEYF
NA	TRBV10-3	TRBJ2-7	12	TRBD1	TGTGCCGCCGGGACAGCTTCCTACGAGCAGTACTTC	CAAGTASYEQYF
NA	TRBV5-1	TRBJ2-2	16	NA	TGCGCCAGCAGCTTCGGGAACGGGGGTATGGCCGGGGAGCTGTTTTTT	CASSFGNGGMAGELFF
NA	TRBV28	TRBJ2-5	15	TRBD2	TGTGCCAGCAGTTTGACTAGCGGGGGGCAAGAGACCCAGTACTTC	CASSLTSGGQETQYF
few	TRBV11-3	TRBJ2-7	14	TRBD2	TGTGCCAGCAGCCGCGGACTAGCGGACTACGAGCAGTACTTC	CASSRGLADYEQYF
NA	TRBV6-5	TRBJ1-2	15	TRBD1	TGTGCCAGCAGTTTTCGGGACAGACCTCTCTATGGCTACACCTTC	CASSFRDRPLYGYTF
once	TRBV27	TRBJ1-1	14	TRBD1	TGTGCCAGCAGTTCTATGGACAGGGCGAGTGAAGCTTTCTTT	CASSSMDRASEAFF
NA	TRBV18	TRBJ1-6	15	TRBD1	TGTGCCAGCTCACCCTTAGGGGACAGGAATTCACCCCTCCACTTT	CASSPLGDRNSPLHF
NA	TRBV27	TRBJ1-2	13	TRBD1	TGTGCCAGCAGACCGACAGGGGACTATGGCTACACCTTC	CASRPTGDYGYTF
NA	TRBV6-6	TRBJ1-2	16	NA	TGTGCCAGCAGTTTATCCACCCCAGCGGTAACCTATGGCTACACCTTC	CASSLSTPAVTYGYTF
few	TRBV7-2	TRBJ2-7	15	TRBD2	TGTGCCAGCAGCCATGAGCGGGGGGGGAATTACGAGCAGTACTTC	CASSHERGGNYEQYF
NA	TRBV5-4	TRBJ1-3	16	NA	TGTGCCAGCAGCTTGGAGTCCGCAAGGGGGAGAAACACCATATATTTT	CASSLESARGRNTIYF
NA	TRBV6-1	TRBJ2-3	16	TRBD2	TGTGCCAGCAGTGAATCTCCGGGGGAGGGGTCAGATACGCAGTATTTT	CASSESPGEGSDTQYF
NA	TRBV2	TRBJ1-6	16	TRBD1	TGTGCCAGCAGTGCCGGGACAGGGGGCGCCGGTTCACCCCTCCACTTT	CASSAGTGGAGSPLHF
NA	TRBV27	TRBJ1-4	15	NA	TGTGCCAGCAGTTTATCGTGGGGCTCTAATGAAAAACTGTTTTTT	CASSLSWGSNEKLFF
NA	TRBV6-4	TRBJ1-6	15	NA	TGTGCCAGCTCCCAAAGGCAGGGTGGCAATTCACCCCTCCACTTT	CASSQRQGGNSPLHF
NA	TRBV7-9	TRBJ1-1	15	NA	TGTGCCAGCAGCTTAGTAGAGGTCCTGAACACTGAAGCTTTCTTT	CASSLVEVLNTEAFF
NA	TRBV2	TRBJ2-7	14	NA	TGTGCCAGCGGACGAGGGGGAAACGACTACGAGCAGTACTTC	CASGRGGNDYEQYF
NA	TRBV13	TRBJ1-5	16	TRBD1	TGTGCCAGCAGCTTAGAACAGGGGGCGAGGGGTCAGCCCCAGCATTTT	CASSLEQGARGQPQHF
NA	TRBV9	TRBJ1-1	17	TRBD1	TGTGCCAGCAGCCCGAGTAGGGGACAGGGGTTCGTTGGTGAAGCTTTCTTT	CASSPSRGQGFVGEAFF
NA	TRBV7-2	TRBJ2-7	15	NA	TGTGCCAGCAGCTCGGCTGGGGGGGGCGCCTACGAGCAGTACTTC	CASSSAGGGAYEQYF
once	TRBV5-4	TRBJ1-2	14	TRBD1	TGTGCCAGCAGCACTCAGGGGGCGCGGGGTGGCTACACCTTC	CASSTQGARGGYTF
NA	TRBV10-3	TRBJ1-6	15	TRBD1	TGTGCCATCAGTGGCGGACAGGGCTATAATTCACCCCTCCACTTT	CAISGGQGYNSPLHF
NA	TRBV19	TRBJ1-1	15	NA	TGTGCCAGTAGTACCTCGGGATCCATGAACACTGAAGCTTTCTTT	CASSTSGSMNTEAFF
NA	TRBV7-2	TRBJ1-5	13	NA	TGTGCCAGCAGCTTCTCCGGGGATCAGCCCCAGCATTTT	CASSFSGDQPQHF
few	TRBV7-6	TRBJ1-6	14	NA	TGTGCCAGCAGCCTCCTGACAGGACCTACACCCCTCCACTTT	CASSLLTGPTPLHF
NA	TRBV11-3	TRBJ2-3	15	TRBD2	TGTGCCAGCAGCGTCTCGGGAAGCGGGGTAGATACGCAGTATTTT	CASSVSGSGVDTQYF
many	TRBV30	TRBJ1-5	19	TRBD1	TGTGCCTGGAGTGTGGTGCGGACAGGGTATCAAAGAGGTAATCAGCCCCAGCATTTT	CAWSVVRTGYQRGNQPQHF
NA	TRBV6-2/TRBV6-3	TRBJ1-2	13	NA	TGTGCCAGCAGTTATATCCCCGTCTATGGCTACACCTTC	CASSYIPVYGYTF
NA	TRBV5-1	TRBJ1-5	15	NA	TGCGCCAGCAGCTTGGAATCCGGGGTTAATCAGCCCCAGCATTTT	CASSLESGVNQPQHF
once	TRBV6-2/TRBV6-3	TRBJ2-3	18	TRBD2	TGTGCCAGCACTTCCTCCCCTGGACTAGCGGGGTACCCAGATACGCAGTATTTT	CASTSSPGLAGYPDTQYF